The 26 T cell receptor beta chains in this list originate from one sample, sequenced in a study of cytomegalovirus exposure and HLA in healthy donors (dated by TCRdb to about 2017). The library was produced with the immunoSEQ multiplex PCR assay. A mixture of 60 forward primers for TCR Vbeta segments and 13 reverse primers for TCR Jbeta segments was used in the multiplex PCR. Not all clones reach the TCRdb copy of this immuneACCESS table, which keeps in-frame sequences only. Checked studies attribute under half of the gap to unresolved V genes and leave the rest unexplained. The table for this sample shows some 160,000 clones. Clones ranked in the top ten supply 2% to 2.5% of the sample. What was sequenced was PBMCs. The source of these receptors is a young man in good health and CMV-seronegative.

V and J are TRBV5-5 and TRBJ1-1; weak D call: TRBD1 (6 bases). The CDR3 loop spans 14 amino acids. From germline, CDR1 is SGHKS and CDR2 YYEKEE (reference sequence). V gave up 3 bases and J gave up 6 bases, with 15 bases separating them. CDR3 region: CASSWGQGRAEAFF. CDR3 nucleotide sequence: TGTGCCAGCAGCTGGGGGCAGGGGAGGGCTGAAGCTTTCTTT.

The chain employs TRBV28 and TRBJ2-6, with TRBD2 identical over 10 bases. With V trimmed by 6 bases and J by 11 bases, 4 bases remained unmatched. There are 13 residues in the CDR3. Germline assignment: CDR1 MDHEN and CDR2 SYDVKM. The DNA for the CDR3 is TGTGCCAGCAGCTACCTAGCGGGGGACGTCCTGACTTTC. It translates to CASSYLAGDVLTF.

The chain employs TRBV4-2 and TRBJ2-5; D is possibly TRBD1 (5 bases). Germline V gives CDR1 LGHNA, CDR2 YNFKEQ. CDR3 size: 15 residues. Trimming removed 0 bases at V and 5 bases at J, with 13 bases between. Here the CDR3 DNA reads TGTGCCAGCAGCCAAGATCAGGGTAGATGGGAGACCCAGTACTTC. This gives the protein CASSQDQGRWETQYF.

The chain is built from TRBV7-2 and TRBJ2-2; D is uncertain. Trimming took off 1 base at V and 4 bases at J, with 16 bases between the two ends. Germline lookup yields CDR1 SGHTA and CDR2 FQGNSA. The length of the CDR3 is 17 residues. The CDR3 loop is CASSLDTYSPLTGELFF. The CDR3, as DNA: TGTGCCAGCAGCTTAGATACCTACTCGCCTCTCACCGGGGAGCTGTTTTTT.

J is TRBJ1-1 and V is TRBV19; the match to TRBD1 covers 7 bases. The CDR3 runs to 16 residues. The V gene end was trimmed by 4 bases and the J gene end by 2 bases; junction bases not matched to a gene: 10. Germline V gene lookup returns CDR1 LNHDA and CDR2 SQIVND (reference sequence). The CDR3 spells CASSTVSGTANTEAFF. The CDR3 bases are TGTGCCAGTAGTACCGTTTCTGGGACAGCTAACACTGAAGCTTTCTTT.

V usage is TRBV5-1 and J usage is TRBJ2-2; D possibly corresponds to TRBD1 (5 bases). The CDR3 totals 14 residues. The V gene lost 4 bases and the J gene lost 6 bases, with 13 bases spanning the gap. CDR1 and CDR2 from the germline V gene are SGHRS and YFSETQ. This CDR3 reads CASSPPEGAGELFF. The CDR3 coding sequence is TGCGCCAGCAGCCCCCCGGAAGGGGCCGGGGAGCTGTTTTTT. Full variable domain (remainder filled in from reference TRBV5-1 and TRBJ2-2): KAGVTQTPRYLIKTRGQQVTLSCSPISGHRSVSWYQQTPGQGLQFLFEYFSETQRNKGNFPGRFSGRQFSNSRSEMNVSTLELGDSALYLCASSPPEGAGELFFGEGSRLTVL.

This chain uses TRBV9 with TRBJ1-5; D is possibly TRBD1 (6 bases). The CDR3 runs to 15 residues. Germline-derived CDR1 and CDR2 are SGDLS and YYNGEE. V lost 7 bases to trimming and J lost 5 bases, with 19 bases between them. The CDR3 here is CASSQRGSGDQPQHF. In nucleotides, the CDR3 is TGTGCCAGCTCTCAAAGGGGGTCAGGGGATCAGCCCCAGCATTTT.

This chain joins TRBV5-1 and TRBJ2-7, with D possibly TRBD2 on 5 matching bases. Germline loops: CDR1 SGHRS, CDR2 YFSETQ. The CDR3 is 13 amino acids. V shed 1 base and J shed 4 bases, with 9 bases lying between them. Written as DNA, the CDR3 is TGCGCCAGCAGCTTGAACGAGGGTTACGAGCAGTACTTC. Protein: CASSLNEGYEQYF.

The chain carries TRBV18 and TRBJ2-2; D might be TRBD1 (5 bases). Deletions cut 2 bases from V and 2 bases from J, with 6 bases between. Germline V gene data show CDR1 as KGHSH and CDR2 as LQKENI. The CDR3 consists of 14 residues. CDR3 amino acids: CASSPDSNTGELFF. The CDR3 DNA sequence: TGTGCCAGCTCACCAGACAGTAACACCGGGGAGCTGTTTTTT.

The gene calls are TRBV7-8 and TRBJ1-1, with a weak D call TRBD1 (6 bases). Germline CDR1 and CDR2: SGHVS and FQNEAQ. Trimming stripped 5 bases from V and 2 bases from J, with 12 bases between. This CDR3 spans 14 amino acids. CDR3 coding DNA: TGTGCCAGCAGCCCACAGGGTGGAAACACTGAAGCTTTCTTT. It codes for CASSPQGGNTEAFF.

The V call is TRBV18, the J call TRBJ2-3; D is unresolved. Trimming removed 6 bases at V and 3 bases at J, with 16 bases between. The CDR3 runs 15 residues. Germline assignment: CDR1 KGHSH and CDR2 LQKENI. The CDR3 region has the DNA TGTGCCAGCTCCCCCGCTTATTTGAGTACAGATACGCAGTATTTT. This gives the protein CASSPAYLSTDTQYF. The full variable domain, rest sourced from reference TRBV18 and TRBJ2-3, is NAGVMQNPRHLVRRRGQEARLRCSPMKGHSHVYWYRQLPEEGLKFMVYLQKENIIDESGMPKERFSAEFPKEGPSILRIQQVVRGDSAAYFCASSPAYLSTDTQYFGPGTRLTVL.

On this clone itself: Mismatch with germline at one junction end may stem from a read error. The chain has TRBV7-9 and TRBJ1-2; 9 bases align to TRBD1. The CDR3 spans 15 residues. Germline CDR1 and CDR2: SEHNR and FQNEAQ (reference sequence). Written as DNA, the CDR3 is TGTGCCAGCAGCTCATTAACAGGGGGCCTAGGTGGCCACACCTTC. Translating it yields CASSSLTGGLGGHTF. The full variable domain, its missing parts supplied by reference TRBV7-9 and TRBJ1-2, is DTGVSQNPRHKITKRGQNVTFRCDPISEHNRLYWYRQTLGQGPEFLTYFQNEAQLEKSRLLSDRFSAERPKGSFSTLEIQRTEQGDSAMYLCASSSLTGGLGGHTFGSGTRLTVV.

Comment on this clone: This same CDR3 is encoded by further DNA sequences in the sample. The gene calls are TRBV7-9 and TRBJ1-1; D possibly corresponds to TRBD1 (5 bases). V was trimmed by 4 bases and J by 8 bases, leaving 11 bases between them. This CDR3 comprises 12 residues. Germline assignment: CDR1 SEHNR and CDR2 FQNEAQ (reference sequence). This chain's CDR3 is CASSSGETEAFF. Here the CDR3 DNA reads TGTGCCAGCAGCTCGGGGGAGACCGAAGCTTTCTTT.

The CDR3 nucleotides read TGTGCCAGCAGCCTCCTCGCCTCTAGCGGGAGTCTCTACGAGCAGTACTTC. Translating gives CASSLLASSGSLYEQYF. The genes are TRBV14 and TRBJ2-7; 10 positions match TRBD2. Germline V gene sequence: CDR1 SGHDN, CDR2 FVKESK. CDR3 length equals 17 residues. V lost 4 bases and J lost 3; bases outside the gene matches: 12. Full variable domain (outside the CDR3, taken from reference TRBV14 and TRBJ2-7): EAGVTQFPSHSVIEKGQTVTLRCDPISGHDNLYWYRRVMGKEIKFLLHFVKESKQDESGMPNNRFLAERTGGTYSTLKVQPAELEDSGVYFCASSLLASSGSLYEQYFGPGTRLTVT.

The V call is TRBV6-5, the J call TRBJ2-7; the match to TRBD1 covers 9 bases. CDR3 length: 15 residues. The germline CDR1 and CDR2 sequences are MNHEY and SVGAGI. V shed 5 bases and J 5 bases; nucleotides not matched to a gene: 10. The CDR3 bases are TGTGCCAGCAGTCCAGGAGGGACAGGGCCGCACGAGCAGTACTTC. Amino acids: CASSPGGTGPHEQYF.

This clone shows up as medium-sized by frequency. The rearrangement joins TRBV6-5 to TRBJ1-5; D is uncertain. This CDR3 contains 13 residues. V was shortened by 5 bases and J by 4 bases, with 9 bases between the two germline ends. Germline CDR1 reads MNHEY; CDR2 reads SVGAGI. The CDR3 DNA reads as TGTGCCAGCAGTCACGGGATGAATCAGCCCCAGCATTTT. Amino acids: CASSHGMNQPQHF.

The V call is TRBV27, the J call TRBJ2-7, with 8 bases fitting TRBD1. The CDR3 extends over 15 amino acids. V shed 3 bases and J 3 bases; nucleotides not matched to a gene: 7. Germline V gene data show CDR1 as MNHEY and CDR2 as SMNVEV (reference sequence). For the CDR3, the DNA is TGTGCCAGCAGTTTCGGCGGGACAGGTTTCTACGAGCAGTACTTC. It yields the protein CASSFGGTGFYEQYF.

The CDR3 reads CASSSTPQVGYGYTF. The CDR3 DNA follows: TGTGCCAGCAGCTCAACGCCCCAAGTCGGCTATGGCTACACCTTC. This chain links TRBV7-9 with TRBJ1-2; D gene unclear. The V gene's germline CDR1 is SEHNR and CDR2 FQNEAQ (reference sequence). The CDR3 is 15 residues long. V was trimmed by 4 bases and J by 4 bases, leaving 16 bases between them.

This rearrangement joins TRBV10-1 to TRBJ2-3; a possible D gene is TRBD2 (5 bases). The length of the CDR3 is 13 residues. From germline, CDR1 is WNHNN and CDR2 SYGVQD (reference sequence). Deletions cut 9 bases from V and 3 bases from J, with 13 bases between. The CDR3 here is CARPEGETDTQYF. As DNA, the CDR3 is TGCGCCAGGCCAGAGGGAGAGACAGATACGCAGTATTTT.

This chain joins TRBV5-4 and TRBJ2-5; 12 nucleotides match TRBD2. The CDR3 loop spans 16 amino acids. CDR1 and CDR2 (germline): SGHNT, YYREEE (reference sequence). The trim removed 3 bases at V and 6 bases at J, leaving 9 bases unmatched. The CDR3 DNA follows: TGTGCCAGCAGCTCCCTGACTAGCGGGAGCGGAAAGACCCAGTACTTC. Its protein is CASSSLTSGSGKTQYF. Filled out from reference TRBV5-4 and TRBJ2-5, the complete variable domain reads ETGVTQSPTHLIKTRGQQVTLRCSSQSGHNTVSWYQQALGQGPQFIFQYYREEENGRGNFPPRFSGLQFPNYSSELNVNALELDDSALYLCASSSLTSGSGKTQYFGPGTRLLVL.

V gene TRBV7-8 combines with J gene TRBJ2-7; no reliable D call. From germline, CDR1 is SGHVS and CDR2 FQNEAQ. The CDR3 sequence is 13 residues long. Trimming removed 1 base at V and 3 bases at J, with 7 bases between. CDR3 region: CASSLVNIYEQYF. CDR3 DNA sequence: TGTGCCAGCAGCTTAGTAAATATCTACGAGCAGTACTTC.

This chain links TRBV19 with TRBJ1-1, with D possibly matching TRBD1 (5 bases). V was pared by 3 bases and J by 0 bases, with 8 bases between. The CDR3 covers 14 residues. Germline V gene lookup returns CDR1 LNHDA and CDR2 SQIVND (reference sequence). CDR3 residues: CASSMDTVNTEAFF. CDR3 DNA: TGTGCCAGTAGTATGGACACCGTGAACACTGAAGCTTTCTTT. The full variable domain, rest sourced from reference TRBV19 and TRBJ1-1, is DGGITQSPKYLFRKEGQNVTLSCEQNLNHDAMYWYRQDPGQGLRLIYYSQIVNDFQKGDIAEGYSVSREKKESFPLTVTSAQKNPTAFYLCASSMDTVNTEAFFGQGTRLTVV.

The V call is TRBV5-6, the J call TRBJ2-3, with 9 bases identical to TRBD2. V lost 0 bases and J lost 6; bases outside the gene matches: 8. Germline V gene sequence: CDR1 SGHDT, CDR2 YYEEEE. This CDR3 is 16 amino acids long. CDR3 coding DNA: TGTGCCAGCAGCTTGGCCGCGCGGGAGGGCCGGGATACGCAGTATTTT. Translated: CASSLAAREGRDTQYF.

J is TRBJ2-7 and V is TRBV5-1, with D perhaps TRBD1 (6 bases). The CDR3 consists of 13 residues. Per germline, CDR1 SGHRS and CDR2 YFSETQ. V was pared by 3 bases and J by 1 base, with 8 bases between. The CDR3 is CASSYGQSYEQYF. CDR3 nucleotide sequence: TGCGCCAGCAGCTATGGACAGTCCTACGAGCAGTACTTC.

This sequence joins TRBV10-2 and TRBJ2-3, with 12 positions matching TRBD2. Per germline, CDR1 WSHSY and CDR2 SAAADI. Unmatched junction bases numbered 6, after V lost 3 bases and J lost 5 bases. CDR3 length: 16 amino acids. The CDR3: CASSDLLAGGVDTQYF. The DNA for the CDR3 is TGCGCCAGCAGTGACTTACTAGCGGGAGGAGTAGATACGCAGTATTTT.

The rearrangement joins TRBV11-2 to TRBJ2-2; no definite D call. The CDR3 totals 13 residues. Trimming cost V 6 bases and J 4 bases, with 9 bases left between them. CDR1 is SGHAT, CDR2 FQNNGV, per germline. The CDR3 nucleotides are TGTGCCAGCAGACTGACTGGCACCGGGGAGCTGTTTTTT. It codes for CASRLTGTGELFF.